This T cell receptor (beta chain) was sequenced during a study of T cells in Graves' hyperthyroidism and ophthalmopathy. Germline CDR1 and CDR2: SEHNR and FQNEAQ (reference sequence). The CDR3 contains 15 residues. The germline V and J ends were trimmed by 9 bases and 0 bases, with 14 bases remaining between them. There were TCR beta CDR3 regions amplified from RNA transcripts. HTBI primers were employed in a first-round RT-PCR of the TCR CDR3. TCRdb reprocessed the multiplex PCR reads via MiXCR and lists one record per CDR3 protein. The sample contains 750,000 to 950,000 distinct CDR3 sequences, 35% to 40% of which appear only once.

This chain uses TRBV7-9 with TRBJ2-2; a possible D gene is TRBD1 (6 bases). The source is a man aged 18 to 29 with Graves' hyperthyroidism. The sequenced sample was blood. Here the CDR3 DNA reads TGTGCCAGTCGTCCACAGGGTTCGAACACCGGGGAGCTGTTTTTT. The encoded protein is CASRPQGSNTGELFF.